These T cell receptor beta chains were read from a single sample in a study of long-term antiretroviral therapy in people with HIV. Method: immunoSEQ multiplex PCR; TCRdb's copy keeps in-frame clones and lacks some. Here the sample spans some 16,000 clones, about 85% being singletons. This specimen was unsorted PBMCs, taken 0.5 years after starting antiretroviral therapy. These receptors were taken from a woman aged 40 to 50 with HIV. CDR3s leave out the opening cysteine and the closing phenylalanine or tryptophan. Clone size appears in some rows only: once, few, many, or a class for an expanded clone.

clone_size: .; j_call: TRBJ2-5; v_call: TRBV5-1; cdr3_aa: ASSPRTSGSSETQY
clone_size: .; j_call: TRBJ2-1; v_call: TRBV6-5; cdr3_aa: ASSLTSTYNEQF
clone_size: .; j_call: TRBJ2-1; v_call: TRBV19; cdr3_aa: ASSGTGDRNEQF
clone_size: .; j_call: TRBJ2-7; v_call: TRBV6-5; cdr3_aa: ASSYSGRDDYEQY
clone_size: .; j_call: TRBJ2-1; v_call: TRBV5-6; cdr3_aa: AKTHLYNEQF
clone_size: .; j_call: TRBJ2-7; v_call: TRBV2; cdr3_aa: ASTPTSGNSYEQY
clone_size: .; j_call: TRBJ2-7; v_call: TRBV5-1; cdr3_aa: ASSLGIGDSYEQY
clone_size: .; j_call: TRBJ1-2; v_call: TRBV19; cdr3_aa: ATYFGTDYGYT
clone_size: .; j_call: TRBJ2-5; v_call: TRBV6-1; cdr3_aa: ASKMGDTRETQY
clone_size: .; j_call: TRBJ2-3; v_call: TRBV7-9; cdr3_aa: ASSAHTDTQY
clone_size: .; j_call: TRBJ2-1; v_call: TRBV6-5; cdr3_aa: ASSSGQAGKDEQF
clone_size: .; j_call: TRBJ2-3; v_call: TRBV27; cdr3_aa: ASSWRELSGTQY
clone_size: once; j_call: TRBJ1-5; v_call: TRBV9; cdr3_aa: ASSPPGDPSGPQH
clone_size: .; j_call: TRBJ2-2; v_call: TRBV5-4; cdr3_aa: ASSLGAVSGRGGTGELF
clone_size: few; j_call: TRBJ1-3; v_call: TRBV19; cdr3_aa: ASHLTDTSGNTIY
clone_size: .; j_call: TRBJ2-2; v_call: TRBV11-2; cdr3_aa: ASSLDIGLAGSGELF
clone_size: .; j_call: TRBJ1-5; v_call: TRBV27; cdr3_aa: ASSLGEFNQPQH
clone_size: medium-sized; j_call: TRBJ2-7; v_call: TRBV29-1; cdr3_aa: SVVWENSYEQY
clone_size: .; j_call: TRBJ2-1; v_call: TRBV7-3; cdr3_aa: ASSMTSGSIEQF
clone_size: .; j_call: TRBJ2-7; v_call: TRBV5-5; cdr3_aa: ASSQRQGYEQY
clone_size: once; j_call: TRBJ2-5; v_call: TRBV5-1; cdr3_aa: ASRTGTSKGTQY
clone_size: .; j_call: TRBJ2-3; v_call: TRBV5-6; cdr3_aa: ASSLVAGGTDTQY
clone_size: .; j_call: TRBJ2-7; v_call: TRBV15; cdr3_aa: ATSREVGYEQY
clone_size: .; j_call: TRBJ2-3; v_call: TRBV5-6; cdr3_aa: ASSFVAGEFGDTQY
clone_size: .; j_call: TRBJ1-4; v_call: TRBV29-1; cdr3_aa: SVVGEREKLF
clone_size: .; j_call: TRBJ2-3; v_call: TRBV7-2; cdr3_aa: ASSPRTGSTDTQY